Following are 25 T cell receptor beta chains from one sample sequenced in a study of tumor-infiltrating lymphocytes in primary liver carcinoma. The authors made TCR beta cDNA from 500 to 600 ng total RNA with a constant-region primer. Amplification in three nested multiplex PCR rounds with slightly modified ARM-PCR gave rise to TCR beta libraries. Two initial PCR rounds of about 11 cycles each paired TRBV1-TRBV30 forward primers with a C-beta reverse primer. TCRdb passed the multiplex PCR reads through MiXCR, listing each CDR3 protein once. The repertoire has more than 70,000 distinct CDR3 sequences, 69% of them found once; the top ten carry less than 30%. Co-extracting RNA and DNA was done with roughly 17-34 mg of unsorted bulk tissue as input. Material for sequencing was tumor-adjacent normal liver tissue. The receptors were gathered from a man aged 40-49 years with primary liver carcinoma and hepatitis B virus infection.

With respect to this clonotype: An end of the junction does not agree with germline; a read error may underlie this. Here the CDR3 reads CATSDFSKPAIEKFF. The CDR3 DNA reads as TGTGCCACCAGTGATTTCAGCAAGCCCGCCATTGAGAAGTTCTTC. The chain links TRBV24-1 to TRBJ2-1; D is undetermined. In germline, CDR1 is KGHDR, CDR2 SFDVKD. The CDR3 spans 15 residues.

V gene TRBV12-3 or TRBV12-4 combines with J gene TRBJ2-7, with 12 bases lining up with TRBD1. V lost 5 bases and J lost 3; bases outside the gene matches: 5. CDR3 size: 15 residues. The CDR3 sequence: CASSRGTGGLYEQYF. As DNA, the CDR3 is TGTGCCAGCAGTAGGGGGACAGGGGGCCTCTACGAGCAGTACTTC.

There are many counts of this clonotype. The chain employs TRBV4-1 and TRBJ2-7; D may be TRBD1 (5 bases). Germline V gene sequence: CDR1 MGHRA, CDR2 YSYEKL. The CDR3 loop spans 15 amino acids. V lost 0 bases and J lost 4, with 13 bases in between. The CDR3 nucleotides are TGCGCCAGCAGCCAAGAAATTCGACAGACTTACGAGCAGTACTTC. Translating it yields CASSQEIRQTYEQYF.

About this clonotype itself: A junction end diverges from the germline sequence, so it may reflect a read error. The chain recombines TRBV6-1 with TRBJ2-7; TRBD1 matches 7 bases. The germline V gene encodes CDR1 MNHNS and CDR2 SASEGT. The CDR3 has 18 amino acids. CDR3: CAGGPGQIEWGTDYEQYF. The CDR3, as DNA: TGTGCCGGCGGACCGGGACAGATTGAGTGGGGGACGGATTACGAGCAGTATTTC.

The chain links TRBV5-4 to TRBJ2-2; D might be TRBD2 (6 bases). The V gene lost 6 bases and the J gene lost 3 bases, with 18 bases spanning the gap. Germline V CDR1 and CDR2: SGHNT, YYREEE (reference sequence). This CDR3 contains 16 residues. CDR3 bases: TGTGCCAGCACCCTGAATGGCGGGGTGGACACCGGGGAGCTGTTTTTT. This codes for CASTLNGGVDTGELFF. The full variable domain, with the rest looked up from reference TRBV5-4 and TRBJ2-2, is ETGVTQSPTHLIKTRGQQVTLRCSSQSGHNTVSWYQQALGQGPQFIFQYYREEENGRGNFPPRFSGLQFPNYSSELNVNALELDDSALYLCASTLNGGVDTGELFFGEGSRLTVL.

This clonotype showed up just a few times. This clone may be a read error of a much larger clone one base away. The chain links TRBV10-3 to TRBJ2-1, with 8 positions matching TRBD2. The V gene end was trimmed by 4 bases and the J gene end by 6 bases; junction bases not matched to a gene: 8. The CDR3 runs 15 residues. Germline values: CDR1 ENHRY, CDR2 SYGVKD. Here the CDR3 DNA reads TGTGCCATCAGTGGATTAGCGGGAAGTGGCAATGAGCAGTTCTTC. Amino acid sequence: CAISGLAGSGNEQFF.

As concerns this clonotype: A junction end diverges from the germline sequence, so it may reflect a read error. The chain joins TRBV5-1 to TRBJ2-7, with 8 positions matching TRBD1. The CDR3 consists of 17 residues. The germline CDR1 and CDR2 sequences are SGHRS and YFSETQ. The chain's CDR3 is CASSTTPGQDRNYEQYF. DNA of the CDR3: TGCGCCAGCAGCACTACCCCGGGACAGGATAGGAACTACGAGCAATACTTC. The whole variable domain, remainder taken from reference TRBV5-1 and TRBJ2-7, is KAGVTQTPRYLIKTRGQQVTLSCSPISGHRSVSWYQQTPGQGLQFLFEYFSETQRNKGNFPGRFSGRQFSNSRSEMNVSTLELGDSALYLCASSTTPGQDRNYEQYFGPGTRLTVT.

Of note for this clonotype: One end of the junction fails to match germline, which may point to a read error. The CDR3 DNA reads as TGCGCCAGTCAACTTCTAGCGGGAGGTTACAATGTGCAGTCCTTC. It encodes CASQLLAGGYNVQSF. The genes are TRBV10-2 and TRBJ2-1; 11 bases are shared with TRBD2. This CDR3 contains 15 residues. Per the germline V gene, CDR1 is WSHSY and CDR2 is SAAADI.

The rearrangement links TRBV11-1 to TRBJ1-6; no firm D call. The V and J ends lost 5 bases and 14 bases respectively, with 13 bases between them. CDR1 and CDR2 (germline): SGHAT, FQDESV (reference sequence). The CDR3 length is 12 residues. The CDR3 is CASSLKGNSLHF. The CDR3 region has the DNA TGTGCCAGCAGCCTAAAAGGGAACTCCCTCCACTTT.

This clonotype came up once. A much larger clone lies a single base off, so this may be a read error. J is TRBJ2-5 and V is TRBV28, with 10 bases aligning to TRBD2. The CDR3 runs to 15 residues. Germline V gene data show CDR1 as MDHEN and CDR2 as SYDVKM. CDR3 bases: TGTGCCAGCAGTACACCAATAGCGGGGGGAGAGGCCCAGTACTTC. Protein: CASSTPIAGGEAQYF.

Remarks on this clonotype: One end of the junction fails to match germline, which may point to a read error. The V gene is TRBV11-2, the J gene TRBJ2-2; a possible D gene is TRBD2 (5 bases). Germline lookup yields CDR1 SGHAT and CDR2 FQNNGV. The CDR3 runs 15 residues. The DNA for the CDR3 is TGTGCCAGCGGCTTACTTGGAGCGAACACCGGGGAGCCCTTTTTT. Its protein is CASGLLGANTGEPFF.

Note on this clonotype: Germline and junction disagree at one end, which may indicate a read error. This rearrangement joins TRBV4-3 to TRBJ2-7, with 9 bases lining up with TRBD1. The CDR3 is 15 amino acids. Germline lookup yields CDR1 LGHNA and CDR2 YSLEER. CDR3 sequence (DNA): TGCGCCAGCAGCCAAAAGCAAACAGGGGGCTTCGAGGAGTACTTC. This encodes CASSQKQTGGFEEYF.

As to this clonotype: Since a much larger clone is just one base distant, this may be a read error. This likely comes from a read error, as the CDR3 has no conserved phenylalanine or tryptophan at its end. The chain joins TRBV28 to TRBJ2-3, with 7 bases that match TRBD2. The junction had 4 bases not matched to a gene; V was cut back by 2 bases and J by 2 bases. In germline, CDR1 is MDHEN, CDR2 SYDVKM. The CDR3 contains 15 residues. This CDR3 is CASSLRAGYTDTQYL. CDR3 DNA sequence: TGTGCCAGCAGTTTAAGAGCGGGATACACAGATACGCAGTATCTT.

About this clonotype: The CDR3 carries no conserved terminal phenylalanine or tryptophan, so it likely arises from a read error. J is TRBJ2-7 and V is TRBV4-1, with 9 bases lining up with TRBD2. Germline CDR1 is MGHRA and CDR2 is YSYEKL. The CDR3 is 15 amino acids. V lost 3 bases to trimming and J lost 7 bases; unmatched junction nucleotides: 10. Written as DNA, the CDR3 is TGCGCCAGCAGCCAGTTAGCGGGAGCCGGCTATGAGCAGTACTTG. This gives the protein CASSQLAGAGYEQYL.

About this clonotype itself: The junction shows a germline mismatch at one end, possibly a read error. The genes are TRBV12-3 or TRBV12-4 and TRBJ2-3; D unclear. The CDR3 is 11 residues long. The CDR3 DNA reads as TGTGTCAGCAGCTCCCTGGCTGAGCAGTATTTT. Encoded protein: CVSSSLAEQYF.

On this clonotype: One junction end disagrees with the germline gene, perhaps due to a read error. The chain couples TRBV5-1 to TRBJ2-1, with 12 bases matching TRBD2. Germline values: CDR1 SGHRS, CDR2 YFSETQ. CDR3 length: 17 residues. Here the CDR3 DNA reads TGCGTCAGCAGCTTGGTAGGACTAGCGGGATCCGGGGGTGAGCAGTTCTTC. Residues: CVSSLVGLAGSGGEQFF.

As concerns this clonotype: Given the absence of the conserved phenylalanine or tryptophan at the CDR3 end, a read error is likely. This chain connects TRBV11-2 to TRBJ2-6, with 8 bases matching TRBD1. This CDR3 has 15 residues. Germline V gives CDR1 SGHAT, CDR2 FQNNGV. The CDR3 loop is CASSLDRAGANVLTL. The CDR3 nucleotides read TGTGCCAGCAGCTTGGACAGGGCTGGGGCCAATGTCCTGACTTTA.

Comment on this clonotype: The junction differs from germline at one of its ends, possibly a read error. The chain couples TRBV11-2 to TRBJ2-7; D might be TRBD1 (5 bases). This CDR3 region has 14 residues. Germline assignment: CDR1 SGHAT and CDR2 FQNNGV. The DNA for the CDR3 is TGTGCCAGCAGCCCTAACAGGAACTCCTGCGAGCAGTACTTC. Its translation is CASSPNRNSCEQYF. Full variable domain (missing parts from reference TRBV11-2 and TRBJ2-7): EAGVAQSPRYKIIEKRQSVAFWCNPISGHATLYWYQQILGQGPKLLIQFQNNGVVDDSQLPKDRFSAERLKGVDSTLKIQPAKLEDSAVYLCASSPNRNSCEQYFGPGTRLTVT.

For this clonotype: This may arise from a read error, as a much more abundant clone is one base away. The chain joins TRBV6-4 to TRBJ2-6; no clear D gene. Germline CDR1 MRHNA, CDR2 SNTAGT. Between the trimmed V and J ends, which lost 2 bases and 3 bases, there was a span of 5 bases. This CDR3 region has 14 residues. Written as DNA, the CDR3 is TGTGCCAGCAGTGACAGCTATGGGGCCAACGTCCTGACTTTC. This encodes CASSDSYGANVLTF.

This clonotype was seen a few times. Germline is not matched at one junction end, which may reflect a read error. V usage is TRBV4-2 and J usage is TRBJ2-7; 7 bases fit TRBD1. There are 15 residues in the CDR3. Germline V gene sequence: CDR1 LGHNA, CDR2 YNFKEQ. The CDR3: CASSQDTGDMNEQYF. DNA for the CDR3: TGCGCCAGCAGCCAAGACACAGGGGACATGAACGAGCAGTACTTC.

Regarding this clonotype: This CDR3 is missing its conserved last phenylalanine or tryptophan, likely due to a read error. The rearrangement uses TRBV5-4 and TRBJ2-7; perhaps TRBD1 as D (5 bases). Germline V lookup: CDR1 SGHNT, CDR2 YYREEE (reference sequence). The CDR3 loop spans 13 amino acids. The CDR3 DNA sequence: TGTACCAGCAGCTTGCAGGGTCTCTACGAGCAGTACTTA. Translating gives CTSSLQGLYEQYL.

This chain connects TRBV11-2 to TRBJ2-7; D remains unclear. The germline V gene has CDR1 SGHAT and CDR2 FQNNGV. V was cut by 2 bases and J by 3 bases, with 11 bases left in between. This CDR3 spans 14 amino acids. CDR3 loop: CASSLFNSNYEQYF. The CDR3 nucleotides read TGTGCCAGCAGCTTATTTAACAGCAACTACGAGCAGTACTTC.

This clonotype was recorded a few times. The junction and the germline gene differ at one end; a read error may be behind it. This chain links TRBV4-3 with TRBJ1-5; D is possibly TRBD1 (5 bases). CDR1 and CDR2 (germline): LGHNA, YSLEER. This CDR3 is 13 amino acids long. The CDR3 loop reads CASGQSREQPLHF. The CDR3 DNA is TGCGCCAGCGGCCAGTCCAGGGAGCAGCCCCTGCATTTT.

This clonotype was found a few times. Given the absence of the conserved phenylalanine or tryptophan at the CDR3 end, a read error is likely. The chain recombines TRBV6-1 with TRBJ2-7; D gene ambiguous. Germline values: CDR1 MNHNS, CDR2 SASEGT. With 3 bases removed from V and 3 bases from J, the gap between germline ends came to 3 bases. CDR3 length: 11 residues. CDR3 sequence: CASSDGYEQYL. CDR3 nucleotides: TGTGCCAGCAGTGACGGCTACGAGCAGTACCTC.

Details on this clonotype: This CDR3 is missing its conserved last phenylalanine or tryptophan, likely due to a read error. The limits of the CDR3 on the DNA are not certain, so only TCRdb's listed CDR3 is given. The rearrangement joins TRBV21-1 to TRBJ1-6; the table's TRBD1 call for D was not verified on the DNA. TRBV21-1 constitutes a pseudogene. The CDR3 is 16 residues long, counting both termini. Here the CDR3 reads CASSKEDRFNNSPLHL.